This T cell receptor beta chain was retrieved from a study of blood T cells in healthy people across ages. Next came a second PCR, run for about 6 to 11 cycles, which used a sample-barcoded 5' primer along with a J-beta primer mix. TCRdb processed the 5' RACE reads anew with MiXCR; each CDR3 protein has one entry. This table holds approximately 1.5 million distinct CDR3 sequences, less than 45% found once. The sample holds a few counts of this clonotype. Germline V gives CDR1 SGHDT, CDR2 YYEEEE. The CDR3 covers 14 residues. The ends lost 0 bases at V and 4 bases at J; junction bases unmatched: 2. This chain uses TRBV5-6 with TRBJ1-2; TRBD1 matches 8 bases. This TCR came from a woman between 18 and 29 years old in good health. Sequencing was performed on blood. The CDR3 DNA reads TGTGCCAGCAGCTTGGCAGGGGGCGTCTATGGCTACACCTTC. Its protein is CASSLAGGVYGYTF.